This is a list of T cell receptor beta chains from one sample in a study of T cell responses to AZD1222 COVID-19 vaccine. Using immunoSEQ multiplex PCR, the repertoire was profiled, and TCRdb retains in-frame clones only, with some absent. Here the sample spans 150,000 to 200,000 clones, roughly 90% being singletons. The sample here was peripheral blood, taken on day 0 of AZD1222 vaccination. Receptors originate from an adult in good health. Both conserved end residues are part of each CDR3. D genes are given only for firm matches. The listing skips clone size in some rows; elsewhere it reads once, few, many or a size class.

abundance	v_gene	j_gene	d_gene	CDR3nt	CDR3aa
once	TRBV11-2	TRBJ1-1	-	TGTGCCAGCAGCTTAGAGGGGTCTCGGAACACTGAAGCTTTCTTT	CASSLEGSRNTEAFF
-	TRBV5-1	TRBJ2-2	-	TGCGCCAGCAGCCCGACCTCGGGGGAGTACGGGGAGCTGTTTTTT	CASSPTSGEYGELFF
-	TRBV6-2/TRBV6-3	TRBJ1-1	-	TGTGCCAGCAGTTACGAGGGTTGGAACACTGAAGCTTTCTTT	CASSYEGWNTEAFF
-	TRBV7-9	TRBJ2-1	TRBD2	TGTGCCAGCAGCCGGGAGGGTCGGCAGTTCTTC	CASSREGRQFF
-	TRBV6-6	TRBJ2-1	TRBD1	TGTGCCAGGCCTAAGAGACAGGGGCTCGGTGAGCAGTTCTTC	CARPKRQGLGEQFF
once	TRBV19	TRBJ1-2	-	TGTGCCAGTAGTATATCAGTAAACTATGGCTACACCTTC	CASSISVNYGYTF
-	TRBV2	TRBJ1-1	-	TGTGCCAGCAGCAGCTTCCCCCGCACTGAAGCTTTCTTT	CASSSFPRTEAFF
-	TRBV7-2	TRBJ1-1	TRBD1	TGTGCCAGCAGCCCCGTCGACAGGGGTTGGGTCATGAACACTGAAGCTTTCTTT	CASSPVDRGWVMNTEAFF
-	TRBV5-4	TRBJ2-3	TRBD2	TGTGCCAGCAGCTTGACTAGCGGGACCTACACAGATACGCAGTATTTT	CASSLTSGTYTDTQYF
once	TRBV7-9	TRBJ1-4	TRBD1	TGTGCCAGCAGCTTATTGTTACCGGGACAGGGGCATAGAAAACTGTTTTTT	CASSLLLPGQGHRKLFF
-	TRBV5-1	TRBJ2-7	TRBD1	TGCGCCAGCAGCCTACAGGGGGTCTACGAGCAGTACTTC	CASSLQGVYEQYF
few	TRBV7-2	TRBJ1-5	-	TGTGCCAGCAGCTTACAGGGCAATCAGCCCCAGCATTTT	CASSLQGNQPQHF
-	TRBV2	TRBJ2-3	TRBD2	TGTGCCAGCAGGCGTCCTAGCGGGGGAGGGAGCACAGATACGCAGTATTTT	CASRRPSGGGSTDTQYF
-	TRBV4-1	TRBJ1-2	TRBD1	TGCGCCAGCAGCCAAATATATCGTACGGGACAGGGATATGGCTACACCTTC	CASSQIYRTGQGYGYTF
-	TRBV5-6	TRBJ2-2	-	TGTGCCAGCAAAGAGGCTGGAAACACCGGGGAGCTGTTTTTT	CASKEAGNTGELFF
-	TRBV5-4	TRBJ1-4	TRBD1	TGTGCCAGCAGCTCCACAGGGGGCAATGAAAAACTGTTTTTT	CASSSTGGNEKLFF
-	TRBV6-5	TRBJ1-2	-	TGTGCCAGCAGACCAAAGACAGGCCACTATGGCTACACCTTC	CASRPKTGHYGYTF
-	TRBV14	TRBJ2-5	TRBD2	TGTGCCAGCAGCCCAGGACTAGCGGGAGCGGAGACCCAGTACTTC	CASSPGLAGAETQYF
-	TRBV7-3	TRBJ1-1	TRBD1	TGTGCCAGCAGCCCTCGGACAGGGGCTGGGACTGAAGCTTTCTTT	CASSPRTGAGTEAFF
-	TRBV30	TRBJ1-5	-	TGTGCCTGGAGTGTACAAGGGGGATGGCAGCCCCAGCATTTT	CAWSVQGGWQPQHF
-	TRBV19	TRBJ1-4	-	TGTGCCAGTACCCGGGCCGTTAATGAAAAACTGTTTTTT	CASTRAVNEKLFF
-	TRBV5-1	TRBJ2-1	TRBD1	TGCGCCAGCAGATCAACAGGGGGCGCTGGGTTCTCCGAGCAGTTCTTC	CASRSTGGAGFSEQFF
-	TRBV28	TRBJ2-7	TRBD2	TGTGCCAGCAGACTTGAGCTAGCGGGTGGGAACGAGCAGTACTTC	CASRLELAGGNEQYF
-	TRBV2	TRBJ2-3	-	TGTGCCAGCAGATCCGGCTACACAGATACGCAGTATTTT	CASRSGYTDTQYF
-	TRBV10-3	TRBJ1-3	TRBD1	TGTGCCACTCGAATTGGACAGGAGATCGGAAACACCATATATTTT	CATRIGQEIGNTIYF
-	TRBV5-1	TRBJ2-3	TRBD2	TGCGCCAGCAGCTTGGGGCGGGAGTCCGATACGCAGTATTTT	CASSLGRESDTQYF
-	TRBV5-5	TRBJ2-7	-	TGTGCCAGCAGCTTGCTCGGCGGCACCTACGAGCAGTACTTC	CASSLLGGTYEQYF
-	TRBV19	TRBJ1-1	-	TGTGCCAGCCACCTCGGCGGGAACACTGAAGCTTTCTTT	CASHLGGNTEAFF
-	TRBV9	TRBJ2-1	-	TGTGCCAGCAGCGTACAGGGCGGGGGCCACAATGAGCAGTTCTTC	CASSVQGGGHNEQFF
-	TRBV5-4	TRBJ2-1	-	TGTGCCAGCAGCCCAATGGGACGGGGGGCTTACAATGAGCAGTTCTTC	CASSPMGRGAYNEQFF
-	TRBV19	TRBJ1-2	TRBD1	TGTGCCAGTAGTACTGGACAGGGTCTGAGGGGCTACACCTTC	CASSTGQGLRGYTF
-	TRBV5-1	TRBJ1-1	TRBD1	TGCGCCAGCAGCCCCGGGGGGACAGTTCCCCTCAACACTGAAGCTTTCTTT	CASSPGGTVPLNTEAFF
-	TRBV4-1	TRBJ1-4	TRBD1	TGCGCCAGCAGCCTCCTCAAAGTAACCGGGACAGGGTGGAGTGAAAAACTGTTTTTT	CASSLLKVTGTGWSEKLFF
-	TRBV24-1	TRBJ2-1	TRBD2	TGTGCCACCAGTGACCACCCCTCGGGCACGCGGACTAGCGGGAGCACCCATGAGCAGTTCTTC	CATSDHPSGTRTSGSTHEQFF
-	TRBV10-3	TRBJ2-7	TRBD1	TGTGCCATCAGTGTGGGAGACAGGGCCTACGAGCAGTACTTC	CAISVGDRAYEQYF
-	TRBV7-6	TRBJ1-5	TRBD1	TGTGCCAGCAGCTTAGGTCCCGGACAGGTTAGCAATCAGCCCCAGCATTTT	CASSLGPGQVSNQPQHF
-	TRBV7-9	TRBJ1-2	-	TGTGCCAGCAGCTTAGACCGAATCTATGGCTACACCTTC	CASSLDRIYGYTF
-	TRBV19	TRBJ2-7	TRBD2	TGTGCCAGTAGAAGCGGGAAGAGCGAGCAGTACTTC	CASRSGKSEQYF
-	TRBV28	TRBJ2-7	-	TGTGCCAGCAGTTTCCGAGGGGGCTACGAGCAGTACTTC	CASSFRGGYEQYF
-	TRBV30	TRBJ1-3	-	TGTGCCTGGAGTACAGACTCGTCTGGAAACACCATATATTTT	CAWSTDSSGNTIYF
-	TRBV14	TRBJ2-7	-	TGTGCCAGCAGCCAAGAGGGGTACGAGCAGTACTTC	CASSQEGYEQYF
-	TRBV7-9	TRBJ1-1	-	TGTGCCAGCAGCCCCCCGGGACACTACACTGAAGCTTTCTTT	CASSPPGHYTEAFF
-	TRBV19	TRBJ1-1	TRBD1	TGTGCCAGTAGTATAGTCCAGCGGACAGGAATTGAAGCTTTCTTT	CASSIVQRTGIEAFF
-	TRBV5-1	TRBJ1-4	-	TGCGCCAGCAGGGTGGCACCGGATGAAAAACTGTTTTTT	CASRVAPDEKLFF
-	TRBV12-3/TRBV12-4	TRBJ1-2	TRBD1	TGTGCCAGCGGGGACAGGGGTAACTATGGCTACACCTTC	CASGDRGNYGYTF
-	TRBV10-2	TRBJ2-7	TRBD2	TGCGCCAGCAGTGAAGGCGGGGGCTACGAGCAGTACTTC	CASSEGGGYEQYF
-	TRBV6-2/TRBV6-3	TRBJ2-3	-	TGTGCCAGCAGTTACCCACCGGAGGCAGTGCCGTTCAAGGATACGCAGTATTTT	CASSYPPEAVPFKDTQYF
once	TRBV7-9	TRBJ2-3	TRBD2	TGTGCCAGCAGCCCGGGACTAGCTAGCACAGATACGCAGTATTTT	CASSPGLASTDTQYF
-	TRBV7-3	TRBJ2-2	-	TGTGCCAGCAGCTTAACTGGACAGACCCTATTAAACACCGGGGAGCTGTTTTTT	CASSLTGQTLLNTGELFF
-	TRBV9	TRBJ1-2	-	TGTGCCAGCAGCCCCAGGACGGAATCTGCTAACTATGGCTACACCTTC	CASSPRTESANYGYTF
-	TRBV12-3/TRBV12-4	TRBJ1-2	-	TGTGCCAGCAGTTTAAGGGGGGGCTACACCTTC	CASSLRGGYTF
-	TRBV10-2	TRBJ2-7	TRBD2	TGCGCCAGCCTAGAGCGGGAGGGTTCCGCCTACGAGCAGTACTTC	CASLEREGSAYEQYF
-	TRBV19	TRBJ1-2	-	TGTGCCAGTAGTCCCCAAACTTTCACGGCCACAGTTCATCTTGGCTACACCTTC	CASSPQTFTATVHLGYTF
-	TRBV7-2	TRBJ1-1	-	TGTGCCAGCAGCTCCGTCTGGGGTGCTGAAGCTTTCTTT	CASSSVWGAEAFF